The rows below give T cell receptor beta chains drawn from one sample of a study of cytomegalovirus exposure and HLA in healthy donors. The assay was immunoSEQ multiplex PCR, and TCRdb's table has in-frame clones only and misses some. The table shows about 150,000 clones, with approximately 76% occurring only once. The sequenced sample consisted of PBMCs. The receptors come from a man between 40 and 49 years old in good health and CMV-seronegative. CDR3s include the opening cysteine and the closing phenylalanine or tryptophan. A D gene is named only where the DNA matches it firmly. The size field is filled for only some rows; it gives once, few, many or a size class.

TRBJ1-3,TRBV7-6,few,-,TGTGCCAGCAGCCCCAAGGGGCAGGGGCTCTCGGGAAACACCATATATTTT,CASSPKGQGLSGNTIYF
TRBJ2-7,TRBV5-8,few,TRBD1,TGTGCCAGCAGTTGGAGCCCGGGACAGGGGATCTACGAGCAGTACTTC,CASSWSPGQGIYEQYF
TRBJ2-2,TRBV19,-,-,TGTGCCAGCCTCGGGGGGAACACCGGGGAGCTGTTTTTT,CASLGGNTGELFF
TRBJ2-7,TRBV18,-,-,TGTGCCAGCTCACGGCCGGGGGAGTCCTACGAGCAGTACTTC,CASSRPGESYEQYF
TRBJ2-1,TRBV19,-,TRBD2,TGTGCCAGTAGTACTAGCGGTGAGCAGTTCTTC,CASSTSGEQFF
TRBJ2-5,TRBV6-6,few,-,TGTGCCAGCAGTTACTCGACTGGAGGCACCCAGTACTTC,CASSYSTGGTQYF
TRBJ2-1,TRBV9,-,TRBD2,TGTGCCAGCAGCGTAGAGGGGGGACTAGCGGGGGGCATCTACAATGAGCAGTTCTTC,CASSVEGGLAGGIYNEQFF
TRBJ2-2,TRBV7-9,few,TRBD1,TGTTCCAGCAGAGGACAGGGACCGAACACCGGGGAGCTGTTTTTT,CSSRGQGPNTGELFF
TRBJ2-5,TRBV7-2,-,TRBD2,TGTGCCAGCAGCTTCGCACTAGCGGGGGGCTCCAATCAAGAGACCCAGTACTTC,CASSFALAGGSNQETQYF
TRBJ2-7,TRBV5-1,few,-,TGCGCCAGCAGCCTAGCCATGGAAGGACCCTACGAGCAGTACTTC,CASSLAMEGPYEQYF
TRBJ1-1,TRBV12-2,-,-,TGTGCAAGTCGCTTAGCAGGACACATGAACACTGAAGCTTTCTTT,CASRLAGHMNTEAFF
TRBJ2-3,TRBV30,-,TRBD2,TGTGCCTGGAGCCCCGGGACTAGCGTCACAGATACGCAGTATTTT,CAWSPGTSVTDTQYF
TRBJ2-3,TRBV5-5,-,-,TGTGCCAGCAGCTACCGGGACATCGGGGATACGCAGTATTTT,CASSYRDIGDTQYF
TRBJ2-7,TRBV7-2,-,-,TGTGCCAGCAGCTTAGACAGTAATTCCTACGAGCAGTACTTC,CASSLDSNSYEQYF
TRBJ2-5,TRBV5-6,-,-,TGTGCCAGCGGAGAAGCGCTTCAAGAGACCCAGTACTTC,CASGEALQETQYF
TRBJ2-7,TRBV7-9,-,-,TGTTCCAGCAGCTTACCAGGGGCTCCCCACGAGCAGTACTTC,CSSSLPGAPHEQYF
TRBJ2-5,TRBV9,-,TRBD2,TGTGCCAGCAGCGTATTCGGGACTAACAAAGAGACCCAGTACTTC,CASSVFGTNKETQYF
TRBJ2-7,TRBV18,-,-,TGTGCCAGCTCACCGCGGAGAGGGAGCTTATACGAGCAGTACTTC,CASSPRRGSLYEQYF
TRBJ2-2,TRBV7-9,-,-,TGTGCCAGCAGCTCAGGGGTAGCCGGGGAGCTGTTTTTT,CASSSGVAGELFF
TRBJ2-7,TRBV28,-,TRBD1,TGTGCCAGCAGTCTCGCTGACAGGGCTCCCCCCTACGAGCAGTACTTC,CASSLADRAPPYEQYF
TRBJ1-5,TRBV7-2,-,-,TGTGCCAGCAGCTTAGCGGTGGCGGATCAGCCCCAGCATTTT,CASSLAVADQPQHF
TRBJ2-2,TRBV4-3,-,TRBD1,TGCGCCAGCAGCCTCGGGACAGGGGGCGGTGGGGAGCTGTTTTTT,CASSLGTGGGGELFF
TRBJ1-6,TRBV6-1,-,-,TGTGCCAGCGGACAGATAAATAATTCACCCCTCCACTTT,CASGQINNSPLHF
TRBJ2-7,TRBV30,-,TRBD2,TGTGCCTGGAGAGGCGGGGGGGGGCTAGCGGGAGGGAAGTACTTC,CAWRGGGGLAGGKYF
TRBJ2-1,TRBV10-3,-,TRBD1,TGTGCCATCAGTGCGCCGGGACAGGGTTCCGATGAGCAGTTCTTC,CAISAPGQGSDEQFF
TRBJ2-2,TRBV5-6,-,TRBD1,TGTGCCAGCAGCTCACTCCGGGACAGGGTCAGTGCCGGGGAGCTGTTTTTT,CASSSLRDRVSAGELFF
TRBJ2-2,TRBV7-9,-,-,TGTGCCAGCAGCACGATAGATACCGGGGAGCTGTTTTTT,CASSTIDTGELFF
TRBJ1-2,TRBV19,-,TRBD1,TGTGCCAGTAGTACGGGACAGGGGGCGTCGGACTACACCTTC,CASSTGQGASDYTF
TRBJ2-7,TRBV12-5,once,-,TGTGCTAGTGTACGAGCAGGGCCGTCCTACGAGCAGTACTTC,CASVRAGPSYEQYF
TRBJ1-2,TRBV19,-,-,TGTGCCAGTGGTATGGAAGCCACAGGCGGCTACACCTTC,CASGMEATGGYTF
TRBJ2-7,TRBV4-2,few,-,TGTGCCAGCAGCCAAGATCCGACTGAGGTCTACGAGCAGTACTTC,CASSQDPTEVYEQYF
TRBJ2-7,TRBV27,-,-,TGTGCCAGCAGTCCCCAGCCCCTAGCGATCTCCTACGAGCAGTACTTC,CASSPQPLAISYEQYF
TRBJ2-7,TRBV19,-,TRBD1,TGTGCCAGTAGTCTCGGGACAGTAGCGACCTACGAGCAGTACTTC,CASSLGTVATYEQYF
TRBJ2-7,TRBV5-4,few,TRBD1,TGTGCCAGCAGCTTTAGGGCAGGGGGTTTATCATCCAACGAGCAGTACTTC,CASSFRAGGLSSNEQYF
TRBJ2-3,TRBV9,-,TRBD2,TGTGCCAGCAGCTCGGGACTATATCTGGATACGCAGTATTTT,CASSSGLYLDTQYF
TRBJ2-1,TRBV5-6,-,-,TGTGCCAGCAGCCCCCAGGGGGCGGGAGGGCCGTACAATGAGCAGTTCTTC,CASSPQGAGGPYNEQFF
TRBJ2-2,TRBV6-4,-,-,TGTGCCAGCAGTGACCTAGTCCGGGGCACCGGGGAGCTGTTTTTT,CASSDLVRGTGELFF
TRBJ2-7,TRBV11-2,-,TRBD1,TGTGCCAGCAGCTCAAGCGGGACAGGGACCTACGAGCAGTACTTC,CASSSSGTGTYEQYF
TRBJ1-4,TRBV2,once,TRBD1,TGTGCCAGCAGTAAGGACAGGGGTACTGAAAAACTGTTTTTT,CASSKDRGTEKLFF
TRBJ2-1,TRBV18,-,-,TGTGCCAGCTCACCACCAGATAGAGACAATGAGCAGTTCTTC,CASSPPDRDNEQFF
TRBJ2-3,TRBV5-8,-,TRBD2,TGTGCCAGCAGCCTACGGACTAGCGGGGGGTCAGATACGCAGTATTTT,CASSLRTSGGSDTQYF
TRBJ2-1,TRBV4-1,-,-,TGCGCCAGCAGCCACCCTGGGGGCAAGTTGGACAATGAGCAGTTCTTC,CASSHPGGKLDNEQFF